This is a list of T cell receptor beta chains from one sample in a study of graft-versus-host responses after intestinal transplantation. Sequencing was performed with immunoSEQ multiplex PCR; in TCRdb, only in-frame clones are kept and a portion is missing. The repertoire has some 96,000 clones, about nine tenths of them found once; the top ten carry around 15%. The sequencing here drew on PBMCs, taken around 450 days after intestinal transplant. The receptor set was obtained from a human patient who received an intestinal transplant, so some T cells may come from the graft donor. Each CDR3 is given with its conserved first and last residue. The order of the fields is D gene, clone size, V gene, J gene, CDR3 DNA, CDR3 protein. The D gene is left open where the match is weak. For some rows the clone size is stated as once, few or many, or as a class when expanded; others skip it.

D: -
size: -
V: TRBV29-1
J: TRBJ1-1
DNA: TGCAGCGTGGGGGGCGTCGGGGGTACTGAAGCTTTCTTT
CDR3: CSVGGVGGTEAFF

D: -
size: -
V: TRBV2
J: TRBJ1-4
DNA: TGTGCCAGTGGGGCGCGTGGTAATGAAAAACTGTTTTTT
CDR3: CASGARGNEKLFF

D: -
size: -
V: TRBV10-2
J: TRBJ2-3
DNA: TGCGCCAGCAGCTTCTCAGATACGCAGTATTTT
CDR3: CASSFSDTQYF

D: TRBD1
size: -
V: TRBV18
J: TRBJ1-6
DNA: TGTGCCAGCTCACCCAGGGGACAGGGGGCGAGCTCCTATAATTCACCCCTCCACTTT
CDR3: CASSPRGQGASSYNSPLHF

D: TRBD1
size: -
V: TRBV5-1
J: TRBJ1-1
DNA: TGCGCCAGCAGCTTGTGGACCACAGGGGGCACTGAAGCTTTCTTT
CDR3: CASSLWTTGGTEAFF

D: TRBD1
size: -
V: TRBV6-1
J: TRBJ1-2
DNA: TGTGCCAGCAGACCAGGACAGGGGGGCGATGGCTACACCTTC
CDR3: CASRPGQGGDGYTF

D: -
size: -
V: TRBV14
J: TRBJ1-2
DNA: TGTGCCAGCAGCCCCCCTCGGGGAAGCTATGGCTACACCTTC
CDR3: CASSPPRGSYGYTF

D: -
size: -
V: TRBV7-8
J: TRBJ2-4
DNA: TGTGCCAGCAGCTTAGCGTCGGACAGCCTAAACATTCAGTACTTC
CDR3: CASSLASDSLNIQYF

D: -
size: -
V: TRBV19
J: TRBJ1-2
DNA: TGTGCCAGTAGTGTGCCTTATGGCTACACCTTC
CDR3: CASSVPYGYTF

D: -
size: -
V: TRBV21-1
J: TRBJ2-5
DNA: TGTGCCAGCAGGAATAACCGGGACAGGGAGTTACAAGAGACCCAGTACTTC
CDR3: CASRNNRDRELQETQYF

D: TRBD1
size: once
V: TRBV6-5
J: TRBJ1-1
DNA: TGTGCCAGCACCGGACAGGGGACCACTGAAGCTTTCTTT
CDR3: CASTGQGTTEAFF

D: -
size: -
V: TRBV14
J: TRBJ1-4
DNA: TGTGCCAGCAGCCACCACGGGATCCTTAATGAAAAACTGTTTTTT
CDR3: CASSHHGILNEKLFF

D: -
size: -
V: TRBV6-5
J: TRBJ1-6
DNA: TGTGCCAGCCGGGGGAGTAATTCACCCCTCCACTTT
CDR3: CASRGSNSPLHF

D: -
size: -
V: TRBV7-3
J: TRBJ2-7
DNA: TGTGCCAGCAGCCCCGGGGGACAGATCTCCTACGAGCAGTACTTC
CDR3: CASSPGGQISYEQYF

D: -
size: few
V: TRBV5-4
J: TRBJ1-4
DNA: TGTGCCAGCAGCTTTAGGTCCACTAATGAAAAACTGTTTTTT
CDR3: CASSFRSTNEKLFF

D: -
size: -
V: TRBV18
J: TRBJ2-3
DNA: TGTGCCAGCTCACCACCGGGGTCCTATACGCAGTATTTT
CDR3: CASSPPGSYTQYF

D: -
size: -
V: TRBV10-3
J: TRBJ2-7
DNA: TGTGCCATCAGCTCGGACTCCCGGCACGAGCAGTACTTC
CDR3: CAISSDSRHEQYF

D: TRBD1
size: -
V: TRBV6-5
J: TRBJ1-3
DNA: TGTGCCAGCAGCAACAGGGGGCTTGGAAACACCATATATTTT
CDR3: CASSNRGLGNTIYF

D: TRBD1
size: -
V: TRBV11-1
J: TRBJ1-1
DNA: TGTGCCAGCAGCCCTTGGGACAGGGAGTTTACTGAAGCTTTCTTT
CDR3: CASSPWDREFTEAFF

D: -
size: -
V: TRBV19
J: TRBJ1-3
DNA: TGTGCCAGTAGTTTGGGGAAGACAGTCGCCTCTGGAAACACCATATATTTT
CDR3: CASSLGKTVASGNTIYF

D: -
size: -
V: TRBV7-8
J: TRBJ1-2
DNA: TGTGCCAGCAGCTTTGGGGCAGGTCCAAACTATGGCTACACCTTC
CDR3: CASSFGAGPNYGYTF

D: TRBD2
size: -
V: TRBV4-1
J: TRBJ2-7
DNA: TGCGCCAGCAGCCAAGGGGGCATCGGGACTATACACTACGAGCAGTACTTC
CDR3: CASSQGGIGTIHYEQYF

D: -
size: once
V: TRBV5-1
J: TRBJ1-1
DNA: TGCGCCAGCAGCTTGGATCCCGGGAACACTGAAGCTTTCTTT
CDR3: CASSLDPGNTEAFF

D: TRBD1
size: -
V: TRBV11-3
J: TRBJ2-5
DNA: TGTGCCAGCAGCCCCCAGGGGGAAGAGACCCAGTACTTC
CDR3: CASSPQGEETQYF

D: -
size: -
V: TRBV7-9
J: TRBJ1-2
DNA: TGTGCCAGCAGCCCGTCGGGACATACCGACTATGGCTACACCTTC
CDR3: CASSPSGHTDYGYTF

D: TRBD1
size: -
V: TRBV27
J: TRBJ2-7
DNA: TGTGCCAGCAGCGAGACAGGGTACTACGAGCAGTACTTC
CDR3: CASSETGYYEQYF

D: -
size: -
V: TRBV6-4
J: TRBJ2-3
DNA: TGTGCCAGCAGTGACTCTTGGGTCACAGATACGCAGTATTTT
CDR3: CASSDSWVTDTQYF

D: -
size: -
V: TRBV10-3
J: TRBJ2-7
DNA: TGTGCCATCAGGCCCCCGGACAGCTACGAGCAGTACTTC
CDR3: CAIRPPDSYEQYF